This T cell receptor beta chain stems from a study of control samples from healthy donors and cancer patients. Trimming removed 3 bases from V and 9 bases from J, with 12 bases in between. This CDR3 comprises 13 residues. The germline V gene has CDR1 SGHDN and CDR2 FVKESK. Sequenced by immunoSEQ multiplex PCR; TCRdb stores in-frame clones only, minus some. The table includes tens of thousands of clones, 95% to 96% detected once. J is TRBJ2-1 and V is TRBV14, with D perhaps TRBD1 or TRBD2 (5 bases each). The origin of this receptor is a woman aged 25 to 39 in good health. The material sequenced was blood. CDR3 bases: TGTGCCAGCAGCCATGTTGGGACGGGTGAGCAGTTCTTC. It specifies CASSHVGTGEQFF.